The clone carrying this TCR beta chain was seen more than once but under ten times. Assay: immunoSEQ multiplex PCR; the TCRdb copy retains only in-frame clones and omits some. The data contain about 130,000 clones, 70% to 90% of them singletons. The data derive from a study of blood T cell repertoires in COVID-19. CDR1 and CDR2 (germline): MDHEN, SYDVKM. The V gene lost 6 bases and the J gene lost 4 bases, with 10 bases spanning the gap. CDR3 length: 13 residues. The chain uses TRBV28 and TRBJ1-5; D perhaps matches TRBD1 (5 bases). Source material: peripheral blood. The sequence came from a man over 45 with acute or convalescent COVID-19. The CDR3 loop is CASRGGLNQPQHF. The CDR3 DNA is TGTGCCAGCAGGGGGGGTTTAAATCAGCCCCAGCATTTT. The whole variable domain, filled in from reference TRBV28 and TRBJ1-5, reads DVKVTQSSRYLVKRTGEKVFLECVQDMDHENMFWYRQDPGLGLRLIYFSYDVKMKEKGDIPEGYSVSREKKERFSLILESASTNQTSMYLCASRGGLNQPQHFGDGTRLSIL.